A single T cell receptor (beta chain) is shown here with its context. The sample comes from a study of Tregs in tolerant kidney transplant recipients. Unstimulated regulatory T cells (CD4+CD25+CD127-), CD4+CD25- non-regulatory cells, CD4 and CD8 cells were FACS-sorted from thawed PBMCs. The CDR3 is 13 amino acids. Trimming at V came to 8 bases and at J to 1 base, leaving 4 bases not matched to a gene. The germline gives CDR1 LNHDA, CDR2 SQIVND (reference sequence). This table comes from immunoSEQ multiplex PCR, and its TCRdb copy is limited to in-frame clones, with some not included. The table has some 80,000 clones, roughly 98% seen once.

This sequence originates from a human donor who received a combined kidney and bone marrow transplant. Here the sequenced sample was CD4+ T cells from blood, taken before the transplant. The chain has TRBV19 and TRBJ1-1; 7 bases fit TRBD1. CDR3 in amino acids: CASSDRPNTEAFF. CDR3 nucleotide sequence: TGTGCCAGTTCGGACAGGCCGAACACTGAAGCTTTCTTT.